Following are 8 T cell receptor beta chains from one sample sequenced in a study of shared clonotypes between healthy human individuals. This table comes from immunoSEQ multiplex PCR, and its TCRdb copy is limited to in-frame clones, with some not included. The sample records 450,000 to 500,000 clones, about 78% being singletons. What was sequenced was PBMCs. The receptors were sampled from a woman aged 40 to 49 in good health. Some clones in this sample may be carry-over from other donors' samples.

The chain couples TRBV7-2 to TRBJ2-2; D uncertain. CDR3 size: 14 residues. The ends were cut back, 5 bases at V and 5 bases at J, with 12 bases in the middle. The germline gives CDR1 SGHTA, CDR2 FQGNSA. DNA for the CDR3: TGTGCCAGCAGCCGCGGTGTTCGTACCGGGGAGCTGTTTTTT. It specifies CASSRGVRTGELFF.

This clone was picked up one time. This CDR3 reads CASSSLATGTNEKLFF. CDR3 in DNA: TGCGCCAGCAGCTCCCTAGCGACAGGGACAAATGAAAAACTGTTTTTT. The chain combines TRBV5-1 with TRBJ1-4, with 7 bases lining up with TRBD1. CDR1 and CDR2 from the germline V gene are SGHRS and YFSETQ. The CDR3 consists of 16 residues. The ends lost 3 bases at V and 5 bases at J; junction bases unmatched: 10.

The rearrangement joins TRBV2 to TRBJ2-3; 11 nucleotides line up with TRBD2. CDR3 length: 15 amino acids. Looked up from germline, CDR1 is SNHLY and CDR2 is FYNNEI. Trimming took 7 bases from V and 1 from J; bases not matched to a gene: 4. The CDR3 loop reads CASNRLAGRTDTQYF. CDR3 DNA: TGTGCCAGCAATAGACTAGCGGGACGCACAGATACGCAGTATTTT.

This chain uses TRBV2 with TRBJ2-5; TRBD2 matches 7 bases. V was clipped by 3 bases and J by 4 bases; unmatched bases: 11. The CDR3 covers 16 residues. From germline, CDR1 is SNHLY and CDR2 FYNNEI. This CDR3 is CASSDWSGMDGETQYF. DNA for the CDR3: TGTGCCAGCAGTGATTGGAGCGGGATGGACGGAGAGACCCAGTACTTC.

The chain joins TRBV18 to TRBJ2-4; 13 bases match TRBD2. The trim removed 4 bases at V and 3 bases at J, leaving 12 bases unmatched. Per the germline V gene, CDR1 is KGHSH and CDR2 is LQKENI. The CDR3 runs 19 residues. DNA of the CDR3: TGTGCCAGCTCACTAACCGCTACTAGCGGGAGGGGAGGCAAAAACATTCAGTACTTC. Its protein is CASSLTATSGRGGKNIQYF.

The rearrangement joins TRBV7-9 to TRBJ2-4, with a weak D call TRBD1 (6 bases). Trimming removed 1 base at V and 7 bases at J, with 8 bases between. Looked up from germline, CDR1 is SEHNR and CDR2 is FQNEAQ (reference sequence). The CDR3 extends over 13 amino acids. CDR3 DNA: TGTGCCAGCAGCTTAGGCCAGGGGAACATTCAGTACTTC. Translated: CASSLGQGNIQYF.

The chain combines TRBV14 with TRBJ2-1, with 7 bases lining up with TRBD2. The CDR3 has 15 residues. Germline CDR1 and CDR2: SGHDN and FVKESK. The V gene end was trimmed by 1 base and the J gene end by 9 bases; junction bases not matched to a gene: 9. CDR3 sequence (DNA): TGTGCCAGCAGCCAAGGTTGGGCCTCTAGCGGTGAGCAGTTCTTC. As protein: CASSQGWASSGEQFF.

This clone was seen only once. The rearrangement uses TRBV7-9 and TRBJ1-2; D gene unclear. The CDR3 covers 16 residues. V was clipped by 0 bases and J by 4 bases, with 15 bases between them. Germline values: CDR1 SEHNR, CDR2 FQNEAQ (reference sequence). The CDR3 region has the DNA TGTGCCAGCAGCTTAGCTGGGGTAGGGTACGGCTATGGCTACACCTTC. It is translated as CASSLAGVGYGYGYTF. The entire variable domain, with the rest obtained from reference TRBV7-9 and TRBJ1-2, is as follows: DTGVSQNPRHKITKRGQNVTFRCDPISEHNRLYWYRQTLGQGPEFLTYFQNEAQLEKSRLLSDRFSAERPKGSFSTLEIQRTEQGDSAMYLCASSLAGVGYGYGYTFGSGTRLTVV.